This T cell receptor beta chain was sequenced for a study of OX40 agonist ivuxolimab in advanced cancers. The wider study: Every patient in dose escalation had hepatocellular carcinoma, melanoma, renal cell or head and neck cancer. A male proportion of approximately 80% was recorded, with mean age approximately 56 years and range 23 to 79. Study-wide findings and caveats: Averaged across samples, CD8+ T cells carried more expanded clones than CD4+ did.

Turning to this clone: The antigen remains unidentified.

The protocol was immunoSEQ multiplex PCR, while the TCRdb copy is restricted to in-frame clones and leaves out a portion. The table records more than 85,000 clones, about 80% of them present only once. This CDR3 has 18 residues. CDR1 is LNHNV, CDR2 YYDKDF, per germline (reference sequence). Germline trimming cut 5 bases from V and 8 bases from J; bases unmatched to any gene: 16. Baseline, cycle 4 day 1, and cycle 7 day 1 were the blood sampling points. The receptor was isolated from an adult with an advanced solid tumor such as melanoma, head and neck, liver or kidney cancer. The specimen was CD4+ or CD8+ T cells sorted from blood, collected in a trial of the OX40 agonist ivuxolimab. The rearrangement joins TRBV15 to TRBJ2-1, with 12 bases identical to TRBD2. This CDR3 reads CATSLGRSSGGALDEQFF. The CDR3 DNA reads TGTGCCACCAGCCTCGGTCGCTCTAGCGGGGGGGCATTAGATGAGCAGTTCTTC.